This is a list of T cell receptor beta chains from one sample in a study of tumor-infiltrating lymphocytes in primary liver carcinoma. TCRdb re-analysed the multiplex PCR reads in MiXCR, keeping a single row per CDR3 protein. Of around 40,000 distinct CDR3 sequences listed, around 66% are singletons. The sample taken for sequencing was liver tumor tissue from sampling region 2. The receptors were sampled from a man aged 40-49 years with primary liver carcinoma and hepatitis B virus infection. Both conserved end residues are part of each CDR3.

15	TRBV11-2	CATQRPRSEANVMTF
14	TRBV10-3	CVIQGGGVITESFF
13	TRBV24-1	CAIIDLYTDTQYF
16	TRBV12-3/TRBV12-4	CASSFTPLTGDQPQHF
14	TRBV5-4	CDSSLGGGNQPQQF
14	TRBV29-1	CSVRDRSVYNEQFF
12	TRBV11-2	CASSSRGYELYF
15	TRBV11-2	CASSLDREGYNEQFF
12	TRBV29-1	CSGKTGTHGYTF
14	TRBV6-6	CASGDRGSNQPQLF
13	TRBV19	CASSPELTYGYTF
14	TRBV6-5	CTSSYAGGKEIQYF
12	TRBV5-4	CASSLDKAVKYF
16	TRBV28	CASRLPTSGRYLEQFF
18	TRBV6-6	CASSYSNGWTSRQDEQFF
14	TRBV6-2/TRBV6-3	CVSSYRGRGTEAFF
17	TRBV4-1	CAGSQLRIAGSGNTIYF
14	TRBV6-1	CVRWSGRAVNEQFF
13	TRBV6-1	CASSIGTYNEQFF
16	TRBV28	CASLGGDRAGSSPLHF
20	TRBV7-8	CAGSLWVGSGMALKISAQYF
15	TRBV11-2	CASSLGDGNPYEQYF
16	TRBV29-1	CSVAMTSAEQVDEQFF
14	TRBV6-2/TRBV6-3	CTSKGIGDPNEQFF
15	TRBV19	CASSSGGTSIFEQYF
14	TRBV6-6	CASRGPGQLYEQYF
16	TRBV29-1	CSVEGSAQGSLLGQYF
16	TRBV14	CARSAVTGWVNNEQFF
16	TRBV5-5	CASSLGDRVLSAEALF
11	TRBV6-5	CASGEWDTQYF
13	TRBV30	CAWRIVGYTEAFF
12	TRBV7-2	CASSYAGQPQHF
15	TRBV11-1	CASSQAGQLTDTQSF
13	TRBV12-3/TRBV12-4	CSSSLAGTEKLSF
13	TRBV11-2	CPSSLDLGFEQYF
16	TRBV5-1	CASSLNSGSVLYEQYF
16	TRBV6-1	CASTRSTDASSYEQYF
13	TRBV11-1	CTSSLWNTGELFF
15	TRBV12-3/TRBV12-4	CTSSPLAGGPYDQYF
15	TRBV28	CTSSPGHYGRDTLYF
15	TRBV5-4	CASSLGAGGVDIQNF
15	TRBV24-1	CATSGTSGKNNEQFF
14	TRBV12-3/TRBV12-4	CASSHDRFWETEYF
16	TRBV6-5	CASSYSSGTEVETQYF
14	TRBV29-1	CSVEESRRSYGYTF
14	TRBV29-1	CSAPDGGLVGEQFF
12	TRBV6-2/TRBV6-3	CASSRRPDWAFF
12	TRBV5-4	CASSSNTRELFF
15	TRBV12-3/TRBV12-4	CASSLMAGGTGEPFF
14	TRBV25-1	CANTGDRGLTEAFF
16	TRBV4-1	CASSRGQVTSGNTIYF
14	TRBV6-1	CASSEELGLDTQYF
15	TRBV5-4	CTSRVVGLRRDTQYF